This TCR beta chain was captured in a study of OX40 agonist ivuxolimab in advanced cancers. Study overall: An anti-OX40 (CD134) antibody with agonistic activity, ivuxolimab, was administered to patients.

Libraries were prepared by immunoSEQ multiplex PCR; TCRdb keeps only in-frame clonotypes and omits some of them. The sample lists 28,000 or so clones; more than 85% were seen once. With autoimmune disease history or systemic immunosuppression, patients were excluded. The receptor was isolated from an adult with an advanced solid tumor such as melanoma, head and neck, liver or kidney cancer. Sequencing was performed on CD4+ or CD8+ T cells sorted from blood, taken in a trial of the OX40 agonist ivuxolimab.

The CDR3 region is CAWSWGRGTGYEQYF. The CDR3 DNA is TGTGCCTGGAGTTGGGGGCGGGGGACGGGGTACGAGCAGTACTTC. The rearrangement joins TRBV30 to TRBJ2-7, with D possibly matching TRBD2 (7 bases). The CDR3 loop spans 15 amino acids. V was trimmed by 2 bases and J by 4 bases, leaving 18 bases between them. Germline CDR1 is GTSNPN and CDR2 is SVGIG (reference sequence).